Presented here are 10 T cell receptor beta chains from one specimen sequenced in a study of blood T cell repertoires in COVID-19. Profiled with immunoSEQ multiplex PCR; TCRdb holds only in-frame clones, not every one. The table has fewer than 400,000 clones, roughly nine tenths seen once. The material sequenced was PBMCs or T cells enriched from blood (not recorded which). These receptors were obtained from a man between 60 and 70 years old who had recovered from COVID-19.

V gene TRBV5-1 combines with J gene TRBJ2-1, with D possibly being TRBD1 (7 bases). Germline-derived CDR1 and CDR2 are SGHRS and YFSETQ. Trimming pared 4 bases from V and 1 base from J, leaving 15 bases between. This CDR3 comprises 16 residues. The CDR3 loop reads CASSRAGGFSYNEQFF. CDR3 coding DNA: TGCGCCAGCAGCCGGGCAGGGGGGTTTTCCTACAATGAGCAGTTCTTC.

The table lists this clone with a count of one. The chain links TRBV9 to TRBJ2-1; possible D gene TRBD2, 6 bases. The CDR3 spans 13 residues. Trimming took 4 bases from V and 7 from J, leaving 12 bases between them. CDR1 and CDR2 from the germline V gene are SGDLS and YYNGEE. The CDR3 protein is CASSRDFPNEQFF. DNA of the CDR3: TGTGCCAGCAGCCGGGACTTCCCTAATGAGCAGTTCTTC.

The chain combines TRBV7-9 with TRBJ2-1, with a tentative D call TRBD2 (5 bases). CDR1 is SEHNR and CDR2 is FQNEAQ in the germline V gene (reference sequence). The CDR3 runs to 15 residues. Trimming shortened V by 2 bases and J by 7 bases, and 15 bases separated the two germline ends. The CDR3 DNA sequence: TGTGCCAGCAGCTTACGCGGGTCGGGATTGAATGAGCAGTTCTTC. As protein: CASSLRGSGLNEQFF.

V is TRBV19 and J is TRBJ1-2; TRBD1 matches at 8 bases. Germline CDR1 and CDR2: LNHDA and SQIVND (reference sequence). The CDR3 runs 15 residues. Trimming at V came to 3 bases and at J to 3 bases, leaving 6 bases not matched to a gene. The CDR3 DNA sequence: TGTGCCAGTAGTATTCCGCAGGGGGCCCACTATGGCTACACCTTC. Protein: CASSIPQGAHYGYTF.

The chain is built from TRBV19 and TRBJ1-5; D gene unclear. The CDR3 sequence is 15 residues long. The germline CDR1 and CDR2 sequences are LNHDA and SQIVND (reference sequence). V lost 5 bases and J lost 4, with 15 bases in between. CDR3 bases: TGTGCCAGTAGTCCTGGCGGGATTTTAAATCAGCCCCAGCATTTT. Translating it yields CASSPGGILNQPQHF.

The chain couples TRBV7-3 to TRBJ2-5, with 9 bases matching TRBD1. This CDR3 region has 16 residues. The J segment lost 6 bases and the V segment lost 5 bases, leaving 13 bases of the junction unmatched. Germline CDR1 SGHTA, CDR2 FQGTGA. The DNA of the CDR3 is TGTGCCAGCAGCGTACCGCCCGGGACAGGGATCCAGACCCAGTACTTC. Protein product: CASSVPPGTGIQTQYF.

The chain has TRBV11-2 and TRBJ1-1, with TRBD1 matching over 8 bases. With 5 bases clipped from V and 4 bases from J, the junction kept 3 bases outside the gene matches. This CDR3 comprises 13 residues. Germline assignment: CDR1 SGHAT and CDR2 FQNNGV. The CDR3 DNA is TGTGCCAGCAGCATCGGACAGGGCACTGAAGCTTTCTTT. As protein: CASSIGQGTEAFF.

The V and J genes are TRBV4-1 and TRBJ2-2, with D perhaps matching TRBD2 (5 bases). With 0 bases removed from V and 5 bases from J, the gap between germline ends came to 16 bases. The CDR3 has 17 residues. CDR1 is MGHRA and CDR2 is YSYEKL in the germline V gene. CDR3 loop: CASSQDLGVRLTGELFF. The CDR3 DNA follows: TGCGCCAGCAGCCAAGATTTGGGAGTTAGGCTTACCGGGGAGCTGTTTTTT.

The chain joins TRBV6-5 to TRBJ1-1; 9 bases line up with TRBD1. The CDR3 consists of 14 residues. The J segment lost 5 bases and the V segment lost 6 bases, leaving 7 bases of the junction unmatched. The germline V gene encodes CDR1 MNHEY and CDR2 SVGAGI. The CDR3 here is CASRDRGSPTEAFF. The CDR3 DNA reads TGTGCCAGCAGGGACAGGGGAAGTCCGACTGAAGCTTTCTTT.

The chain couples TRBV5-1 to TRBJ2-1, with 11 bases identical to TRBD2. V shed 3 bases and J 4 bases; nucleotides not matched to a gene: 6. Germline V gene data show CDR1 as SGHRS and CDR2 as YFSETQ. The CDR3 has 16 residues. The CDR3, as DNA: TGCGCCAGCAGCTACCTGACTAGCGGGACTTACAATGAGCAGTTCTTC. Translating gives CASSYLTSGTYNEQFF.